The sequence of this TCR beta chain was determined in a study of blood T cell repertoires in COVID-19. In the original workflow: Reference gene primers were amplified, and this amplification served to estimate nucleated cell counts. Using immunoSEQ multiplex PCR, the repertoire was profiled, and TCRdb retains in-frame clones only, with some absent. That table furnishes V, J and clone size, whereas the DNA furnished D and trimming. In the table there are 350,000 to 450,000 clones, 87% of which are singletons. CDR3 size: 14 residues. V was pared by 3 bases and J by 7 bases, with 4 bases of the junction left unmatched. Germline V CDR1 and CDR2: SGHKS, YYEKEE (reference sequence).

The clonotype was recovered from a man in his forties in a cohort exposed to, infected with or recovered from COVID-19 (not recorded which). The chain recombines TRBV5-5 with TRBJ2-6, with 7 nucleotides matching TRBD1. The sample taken for sequencing was PBMCs or T cells enriched from blood (not recorded which). The CDR3 reads CASSYRGRANVLTF. For the CDR3, the DNA is TGTGCCAGCAGCTACAGGGGTAGAGCCAACGTCCTGACTTTC.